Below, 21 T cell receptor beta chains from the same sample are listed, as sequenced in a study of spatial heterogeneity in lung cancer. One entry per CDR3 protein, called by TCRdb with MiXCR from the 5' RACE reads. Seen here are more than 9,000 distinct CDR3 sequences, about 5.7% observed once, and the top ten hold roughly a tenth. These receptors' antigens are unknown. Broader study findings: Mutation tallies in tumors tracked expanded intratumoral alpha and beta TCR counts.

The time point is: sample taken at primary tumor resection. Specimen: lung tumor tissue, collected at surgery. The receptors here all came from a male donor with early-stage non-small cell lung cancer.

This clonotype was picked up many times. With the library built for alpha chains, this beta chain is off target and its frequency is not meaningful. The V call is TRBV6-5, the J call TRBJ2-3, with TRBD2 identical over 9 bases. Germline V gene sequence: CDR1 MNHEY, CDR2 SVGAGI. The CDR3 is 17 residues long. With 0 bases clipped from V and 5 bases from J, the junction kept 9 bases outside the gene matches. The CDR3 DNA follows: TGTGCCAGCAGTTACTCGAGGGCGGGAGGGCCCGGAGATACGCAGTATTTT. It specifies CASSYSRAGGPGDTQYF.

Judged by abundance, this clonotype is medium-sized. With the library built for alpha chains, this beta chain is off target and its frequency is not meaningful. DNA of the CDR3: TGTGCCAGCAGCCATTCTAGCGGGAGTGACGAGCAGTACTTC. Residues: CASSHSSGSDEQYF. The V and J genes are TRBV3-1 and TRBJ2-7, with TRBD2 matching 10 bases. The germline CDR1 and CDR2 sequences are LGHDT and YNNKEL (reference sequence). The CDR3 is made up of 14 amino acids. Trimming cost V 3 bases and J 5 bases; bases outside gene matches: 4.

This clonotype has ten or more counts. The library was prepared for alpha chains; this beta chain is a stray read, so its frequency means little. The chain links TRBV7-8 to TRBJ2-2; 7 bases agree with TRBD1. The CDR3 has 18 amino acids. Germline lookup yields CDR1 SGHVS and CDR2 FQNEAQ. The ends lost 4 bases at V and 0 bases at J; junction bases unmatched: 11. The CDR3 sequence: CASSSRTGLSANTGELFF. CDR3 DNA sequence: TGTGCCAGCAGCTCTCGGACAGGCCTCTCCGCGAACACCGGGGAGCTGTTTTTT.

This clonotype showed up many times. This beta chain was picked up by a library intended for alpha chains and is off target, so its count carries little meaning. This chain links TRBV7-2 with TRBJ1-6; the D is unclear. The CDR3 contains 18 residues. V lost 1 base, J lost 1 base, and 14 bases lay in between. Germline V gene sequence: CDR1 SGHTA, CDR2 FQGNSA. The CDR3 DNA reads as TGTGCCAGCAGCTTAGATCAAAGACTCCGATCCTATAATTCACCCCTCCACTTT. It is translated as CASSLDQRLRSYNSPLHF.

This clonotype was observed at least ten times. This beta chain is an off-target read within a library intended for alpha chains, so its frequency means little. This rearrangement joins TRBV12-3 or TRBV12-4 to TRBJ1-2, with 7 bases matching TRBD1. With V trimmed by 4 bases and J by 2 bases, 10 bases remained unmatched. The CDR3 consists of 16 residues. CDR3 loop: CASSSAETTGNYGYTF. The CDR3, as DNA: TGTGCCAGCAGTTCCGCAGAGACGACAGGGAACTATGGCTACACCTTC.

By sample share, this clonotype is medium-sized. This beta chain is an unintended read in a library built for alpha chains; its size means little. The V gene is TRBV11-2, the J gene TRBJ1-1; no clear D gene. Trimming shortened V by 3 bases and J by 5 bases, and 13 bases separated the two germline ends. This CDR3 region has 14 residues. CDR1 and CDR2 (germline): SGHAT, FQNNGV. The CDR3 sequence is CASSFVGRGTEAFF. The CDR3 nucleotides read TGTGCCAGCAGCTTCGTCGGGCGAGGGACTGAAGCTTTCTTT.

Sample share makes this clonotype medium-sized. In a library made to pick up alpha chains, this beta chain is a stray read with a size that means little. The V call is TRBV28, the J call TRBJ1-2; TRBD1 is a possible D gene (6 bases). This CDR3 comprises 15 residues. Germline values: CDR1 MDHEN, CDR2 SYDVKM. V was pared by 5 bases and J by 2 bases, with 15 bases between. The CDR3 DNA reads TGTGCCAGCAGTCGCCCCAGGGGATCAAACTATGGCTACACCTTC. As protein: CASSRPRGSNYGYTF.

This clonotype was recorded at least ten times. With the library built for alpha chains, this beta chain is off target and its frequency is not meaningful. The genes are TRBV18 and TRBJ2-5; 10 nucleotides agree with TRBD1. V trimming: 0 bases; J trimming: 4 bases; junction bases outside the gene matches: 5. This CDR3 is 16 amino acids long. Looked up from germline, CDR1 is KGHSH and CDR2 is LQKENI. CDR3 sequence: CASSPPLWDRGETQYF. In DNA, the CDR3 is TGTGCCAGCTCACCACCACTCTGGGACAGGGGAGAGACCCAGTACTTC. Full variable domain (missing parts from reference TRBV18 and TRBJ2-5): NAGVMQNPRHLVRRRGQEARLRCSPMKGHSHVYWYRQLPEEGLKFMVYLQKENIIDESGMPKERFSAEFPKEGPSILRIQQVVRGDSAAYFCASSPPLWDRGETQYFGPGTRLLVL.

This clonotype was recorded at least ten times. Because this beta chain is a stray read in a library intended to capture alpha chains, its abundance should not be given much weight. The chain employs TRBV9 and TRBJ2-6; no reliable D call. V lost 4 bases to trimming and J lost 1 base, with 6 bases between them. Germline V gives CDR1 SGDLS, CDR2 YYNGEE. The CDR3 totals 14 residues. The CDR3 here is CASSPISGANVLTF. In nucleotides, the CDR3 is TGTGCCAGCAGCCCAATATCTGGGGCCAACGTCCTGACTTTC.

In this sample, this clonotype turned up many times. This beta chain is a stray read from a library made for alpha chains; its abundance is not meaningful. J is TRBJ1-2 and V is TRBV5-5; D is ambiguous. Trimming left V 0 bases short and J 4 bases short, with 13 bases between. This CDR3 spans 15 amino acids. Germline V gene sequence: CDR1 SGHKS, CDR2 YYEKEE (reference sequence). In nucleotides, the CDR3 is TGTGCCAGCAGCTTGGCCGGCGGACTCCCCTATGGCTACACCTTC. It translates to CASSLAGGLPYGYTF.

This clonotype was counted many times. The library was built for alpha chains, so this beta chain is an off-target read and its size means little. The V call is TRBV2, the J call TRBJ2-7; 10 bases are shared with TRBD2. Germline V gives CDR1 SNHLY, CDR2 FYNNEI. V was clipped by 6 bases and J by 4 bases; unmatched bases: 6. The CDR3 totals 14 residues. The CDR3 loop reads CASSLLAGEYEQYV. The CDR3 nucleotides read TGTGCCAGCAGCCTTCTAGCGGGGGAGTACGAGCAGTACGTC.

This clonotype occurred once. This beta chain is a stray read from a library made for alpha chains; its abundance is not meaningful. The V and J genes are TRBV21-1 and TRBJ1-5. TRBV21-1 is an annotated pseudogene. CDR3 length: 17 residues. The CDR3 nucleotides read TGTGCCAGCAGCAAACTGGCGAGGCAGGGCGAAAATCAGCCCCAGCATTTT. Its protein product is CASSKLARQGENQPQHF.

This clonotype was recorded at least ten times. This beta chain slipped into a library made for alpha chains as a stray read, so its size is not meaningful. This chain uses TRBV5-1 with TRBJ1-1, with D possibly matching TRBD1 (6 bases). The CDR3 is 13 amino acids. The germline V gene has CDR1 SGHRS and CDR2 YFSETQ. Trimming shortened V by 7 bases and J by 5 bases, and 15 bases separated the two germline ends. The chain's CDR3 is CASHRGGGTEAFF. The CDR3 DNA follows: TGCGCCAGCCATCGAGGGGGAGGAACTGAAGCTTTCTTT.

This clonotype has ten or more counts. This beta chain is off target for a library built for alpha chains, so its abundance means little. The CDR3 DNA reads as TGTGCCAGCAGTCCCGTTCGGACTAGCGGTTATACCTACAATGAGCAGTTCTTC. Its protein is CASSPVRTSGYTYNEQFF. The rearrangement uses TRBV28 and TRBJ2-1, with 10 nucleotides matching TRBD2. The germline V gene encodes CDR1 MDHEN and CDR2 SYDVKM. The CDR3 consists of 18 residues. J gave up 2 bases and V 5 bases, and 12 bases lay outside the gene matches.

This clonotype was counted many times. This beta chain lies outside the target of a library built for alpha chains; its clone size means little. The chain employs TRBV25-1 and TRBJ2-5; 9 positions agree with TRBD1. CDR3 length: 14 amino acids. The V segment lost 8 bases and the J segment 5 bases; nucleotides outside the gene matches: 9. CDR1 MGHDK and CDR2 SYGVNS come from the germline V gene. CDR3 nucleotide sequence: TGTGCCAGCCGCAGAACAGGGGGCGGGGAGACCCAGTACTTC. The encoded protein is CASRRTGGGETQYF.

This clonotype was picked up one time. Since it is a stray read in a library aimed at alpha chains, this beta chain has a size that is not meaningful. The CDR3 sequence: CATSAGDEQFF. As DNA, the CDR3 is TGTGCCACCAGTGCCGGGGATGAGCAGTTCTTC. The genes are TRBV24-1 and TRBJ2-1; possibly TRBD2 for D (5 bases). V was clipped by 5 bases and J by 8 bases, with 6 bases between them. Germline V gene sequence: CDR1 KGHDR, CDR2 SFDVKD. The CDR3 contains 11 residues.

Relative to its sample, this clonotype is medium-sized. Since the library was made to target alpha chains, this beta chain is a stray read and its abundance is not meaningful. The chain employs TRBV25-1 and TRBJ2-2, with D possibly being TRBD1 (5 bases). Germline V gene lookup returns CDR1 MGHDK and CDR2 SYGVNS. The CDR3 covers 14 residues. Trimming took 2 bases from V and 3 from J, leaving 7 bases between them. The CDR3: CASSERRDTGELFF. CDR3 DNA: TGTGCCAGCAGTGAACGCAGGGACACCGGGGAGCTGTTTTTT. The full variable domain, with the rest looked up from reference TRBV25-1 and TRBJ2-2, is EADIYQTPRYLVIGTGKKITLECSQTMGHDKMYWYQQDPGMELHLIHYSYGVNSTEKGDLSSESTVSRIRTEHFPLTLESARPSHTSQYLCASSERRDTGELFFGEGSRLTVL.

This clonotype was counted ten times or more. As an off-target read in a library built for alpha chains, this beta chain has a frequency of little significance. The chain employs TRBV5-1 and TRBJ2-1; possibly TRBD1 for D (5 bases). Germline lookup yields CDR1 SGHRS and CDR2 YFSETQ. The CDR3 covers 15 residues. V gave up 0 bases and J gave up 7 bases, with 14 bases separating them. The CDR3 sequence is CASSLAAGISNEQFF. The CDR3 DNA reads as TGCGCCAGCAGCTTGGCCGCAGGGATAAGTAATGAGCAGTTCTTC.

There are many counts of this clonotype. Within a library made for alpha chains, this beta chain is off target, and its count is uninformative. V usage is TRBV6-6 and J usage is TRBJ2-3; possible D gene TRBD2, 5 bases. Trimming cost V 2 bases and J 3 bases, with 9 bases left between them. The CDR3 is 14 residues long. CDR1 is MNHNY and CDR2 is SVGAGI in the germline V gene (reference sequence). The CDR3 loop reads CASSYGRGTDTQYF. The CDR3 region has the DNA TGTGCCAGCAGTTACGGCCGGGGTACAGATACGCAGTATTTT.

This clonotype was recorded at least ten times. This beta chain represents an off-target read in a library built for alpha chains; its size is of limited meaning. This chain joins TRBV15 and TRBJ2-1; D call uncertain. The CDR3 length is 13 residues. The V gene lost 5 bases and the J gene lost 4 bases, with 9 bases spanning the gap. CDR1 is LNHNV and CDR2 is YYDKDF in the germline V gene (reference sequence). The CDR3 region has the DNA TGTGCCACCAGCGTTGGACCTTACAATGAGCAGTTCTTC. Encoded protein: CATSVGPYNEQFF.

This clonotype appeared many times. This beta chain is an off-target read within a library intended for alpha chains, so its frequency means little. The rearrangement links TRBV28 to TRBJ1-1; TRBD1 agrees at 7 bases. The CDR3 consists of 14 residues. The germline CDR1 and CDR2 sequences are MDHEN and SYDVKM. Trimming cost V 6 bases and J 2 bases; bases outside gene matches: 6. This chain's CDR3 is CASSLQGGNTEAFF. Written as DNA, the CDR3 is TGTGCCAGCAGCCTACAAGGGGGCAACACTGAAGCTTTCTTT. Full variable domain (outside the CDR3, taken from reference TRBV28 and TRBJ1-1): DVKVTQSSRYLVKRTGEKVFLECVQDMDHENMFWYRQDPGLGLRLIYFSYDVKMKEKGDIPEGYSVSREKKERFSLILESASTNQTSMYLCASSLQGGNTEAFFGQGTRLTVV.